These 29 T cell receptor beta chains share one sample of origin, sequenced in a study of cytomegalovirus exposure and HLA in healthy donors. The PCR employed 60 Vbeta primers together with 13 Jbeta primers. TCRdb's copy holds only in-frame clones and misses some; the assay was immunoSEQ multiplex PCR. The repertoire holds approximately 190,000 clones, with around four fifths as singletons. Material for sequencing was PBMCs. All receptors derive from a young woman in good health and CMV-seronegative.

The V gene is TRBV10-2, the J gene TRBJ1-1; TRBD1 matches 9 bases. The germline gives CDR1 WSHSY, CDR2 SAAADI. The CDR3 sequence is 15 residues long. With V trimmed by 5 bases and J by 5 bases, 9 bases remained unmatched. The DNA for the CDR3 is TGCGCCAGCAGTTCGTGGACAGGGGTACGGACTGAAGCTTTCTTT. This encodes CASSSWTGVRTEAFF.

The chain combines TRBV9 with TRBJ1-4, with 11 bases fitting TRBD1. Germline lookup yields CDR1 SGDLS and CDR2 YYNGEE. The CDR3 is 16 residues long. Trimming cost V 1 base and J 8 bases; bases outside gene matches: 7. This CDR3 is CASSVTGTGGVEKLFF. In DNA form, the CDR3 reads TGTGCCAGCAGCGTAACCGGGACAGGGGGTGTAGAAAAACTGTTTTTT.

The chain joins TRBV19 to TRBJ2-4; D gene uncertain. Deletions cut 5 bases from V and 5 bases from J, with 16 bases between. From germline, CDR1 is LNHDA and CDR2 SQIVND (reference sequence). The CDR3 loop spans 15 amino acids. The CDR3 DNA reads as TGTGCCAGTAGTGGCCTCCATCCCCTCGAAAACATTCAGTACTTC. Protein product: CASSGLHPLENIQYF.

The CDR3 loop is CASSPTGDYGYTF. The CDR3 nucleotides read TGTGCCAGCAGCCCGACAGGGGACTATGGCTACACCTTC. The chain carries TRBV6-5 and TRBJ1-2; TRBD1 matches 8 bases. CDR3 length: 13 amino acids. J lost 3 bases, V lost 6 bases, and 3 bases had no gene match. Germline V gene lookup returns CDR1 MNHEY and CDR2 SVGAGI.

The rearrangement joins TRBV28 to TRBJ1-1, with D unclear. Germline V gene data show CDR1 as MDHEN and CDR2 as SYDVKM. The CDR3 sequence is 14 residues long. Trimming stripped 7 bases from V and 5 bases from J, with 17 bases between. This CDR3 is CASMIVGGWTEAFF. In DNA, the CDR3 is TGTGCCAGCATGATAGTGGGAGGGTGGACTGAAGCTTTCTTT. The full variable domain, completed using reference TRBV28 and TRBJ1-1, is DVKVTQSSRYLVKRTGEKVFLECVQDMDHENMFWYRQDPGLGLRLIYFSYDVKMKEKGDIPEGYSVSREKKERFSLILESASTNQTSMYLCASMIVGGWTEAFFGQGTRLTVV.

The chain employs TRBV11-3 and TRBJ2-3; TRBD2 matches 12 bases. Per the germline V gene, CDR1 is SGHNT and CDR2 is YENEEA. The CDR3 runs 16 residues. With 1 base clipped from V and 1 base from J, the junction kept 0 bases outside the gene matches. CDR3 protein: CASSLGTSGGTDTQYF. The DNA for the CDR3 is TGTGCCAGCAGCTTAGGGACTAGCGGGGGCACAGATACGCAGTATTTT. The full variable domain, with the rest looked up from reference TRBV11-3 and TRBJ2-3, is EAGVVQSPRYKIIEKKQPVAFWCNPISGHNTLYWYLQNLGQGPELLIRYENEEAVDDSQLPKDRFSAERLKGVDSTLKIQPAELGDSAVYLCASSLGTSGGTDTQYFGPGTRLTVL.

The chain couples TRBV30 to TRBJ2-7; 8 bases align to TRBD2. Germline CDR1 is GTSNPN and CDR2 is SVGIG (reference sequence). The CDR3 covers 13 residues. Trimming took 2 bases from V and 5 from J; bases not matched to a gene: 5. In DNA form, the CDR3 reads TGTGCCTGGAGTCACGGGAGGGCCCACGAGCAGTACTTC. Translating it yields CAWSHGRAHEQYF.

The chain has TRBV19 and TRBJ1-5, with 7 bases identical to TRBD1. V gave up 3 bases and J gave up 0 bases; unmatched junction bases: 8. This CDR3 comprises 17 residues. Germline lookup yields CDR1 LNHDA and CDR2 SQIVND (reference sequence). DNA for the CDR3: TGTGCCAGTAGTATGACCGGGACAGTTGCTAGCAATCAGCCCCAGCATTTT. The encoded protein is CASSMTGTVASNQPQHF.

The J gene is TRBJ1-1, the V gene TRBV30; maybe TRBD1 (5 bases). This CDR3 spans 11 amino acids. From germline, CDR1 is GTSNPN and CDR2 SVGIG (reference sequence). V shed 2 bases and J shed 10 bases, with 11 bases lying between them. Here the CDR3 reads CAWSKVTGAFF. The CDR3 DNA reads TGTGCCTGGAGTAAGGTCACAGGAGCTTTCTTT.

The CDR3 nucleotides read TGTGCCAGTAGTCTCACTAGCGTTCAGTTCTTC. Its translation is CASSLTSVQFF. The chain carries TRBV19 and TRBJ2-1; 7 bases match TRBD2. Unmatched junction bases numbered 5, after V lost 5 bases and J lost 13 bases. The germline gives CDR1 LNHDA, CDR2 SQIVND (reference sequence). The CDR3 runs to 11 residues.

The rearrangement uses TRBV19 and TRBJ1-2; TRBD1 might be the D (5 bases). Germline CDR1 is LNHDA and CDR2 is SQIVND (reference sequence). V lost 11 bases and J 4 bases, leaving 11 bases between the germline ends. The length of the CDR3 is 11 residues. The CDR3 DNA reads TGTGCCGGGGGGGACGGCTATGGCTACACCTTC. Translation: CAGGDGYGYTF.

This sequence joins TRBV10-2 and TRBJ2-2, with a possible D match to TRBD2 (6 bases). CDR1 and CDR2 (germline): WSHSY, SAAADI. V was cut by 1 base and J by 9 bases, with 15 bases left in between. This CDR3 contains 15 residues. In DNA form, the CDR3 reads TGCGCCAGCAGTGAGTGGCTAGCGCGGGGATGGGAGCTGTTTTTT. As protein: CASSEWLARGWELFF.

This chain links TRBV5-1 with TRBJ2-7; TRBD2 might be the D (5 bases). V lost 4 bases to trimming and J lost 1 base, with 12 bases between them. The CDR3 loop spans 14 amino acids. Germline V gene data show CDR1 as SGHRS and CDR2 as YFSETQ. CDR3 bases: TGCGCCAGCAGCCGAGGCTCGGGGTCCTACGAGCAGTACTTC. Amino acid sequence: CASSRGSGSYEQYF.

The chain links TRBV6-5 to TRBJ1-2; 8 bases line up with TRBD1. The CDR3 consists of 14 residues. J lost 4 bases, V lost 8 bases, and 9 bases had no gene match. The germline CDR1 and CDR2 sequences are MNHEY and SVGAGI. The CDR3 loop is CASGLTGEIYGYTF. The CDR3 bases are TGTGCCAGCGGACTGACAGGGGAGATCTATGGCTACACCTTC.

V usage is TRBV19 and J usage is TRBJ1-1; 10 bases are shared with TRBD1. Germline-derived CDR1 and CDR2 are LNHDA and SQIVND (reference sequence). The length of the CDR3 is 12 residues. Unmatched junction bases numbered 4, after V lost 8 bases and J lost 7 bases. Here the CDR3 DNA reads TGTGCCAGTGGACAGGGGGGAATTGAAGCTTTCTTT. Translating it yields CASGQGGIEAFF.

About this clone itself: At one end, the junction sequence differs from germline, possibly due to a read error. The DNA of the CDR3 is TGCGCCAGCAGCCATCTAGCGGGAGAAGAGGTCTTC. Its protein is CASSHLAGEEVF. The rearrangement links TRBV4-1 to TRBJ2-1; TRBD2 matches 10 bases. Germline values: CDR1 MGHRA, CDR2 YSYEKL. The CDR3 has 12 residues.

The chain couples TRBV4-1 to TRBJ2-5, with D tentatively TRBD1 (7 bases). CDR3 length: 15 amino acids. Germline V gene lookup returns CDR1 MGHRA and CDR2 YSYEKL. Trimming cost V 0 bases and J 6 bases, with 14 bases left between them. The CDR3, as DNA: TGCGCCAGCAGCCAAGAAGGAGGGGGCGGGAAGACCCAGTACTTC. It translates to CASSQEGGGGKTQYF.

The CDR3 nucleotides read TGTGCCAGCAGCTTTGGGGCCTCCGAAAAACTGTTTTTT. Translated, it gives CASSFGASEKLFF. The chain recombines TRBV7-9 with TRBJ1-4, with a possible D match to TRBD1 (5 bases). The germline V gene has CDR1 SEHNR and CDR2 FQNEAQ (reference sequence). The CDR3 totals 13 residues. V was trimmed by 3 bases and J by 8 bases, leaving 10 bases between them.

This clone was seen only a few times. CDR3 sequence: CASILGRGLNTEAFF. For the CDR3, the DNA is TGTGCCAGCATCTTAGGAAGGGGATTAAACACTGAAGCTTTCTTT. This sequence joins TRBV6-1 and TRBJ1-1; maybe TRBD1 (5 bases). The germline V gene has CDR1 MNHNS and CDR2 SASEGT. The CDR3 is 15 residues long. Trimming took off 7 bases at V and 2 bases at J, with 17 bases between the two ends.

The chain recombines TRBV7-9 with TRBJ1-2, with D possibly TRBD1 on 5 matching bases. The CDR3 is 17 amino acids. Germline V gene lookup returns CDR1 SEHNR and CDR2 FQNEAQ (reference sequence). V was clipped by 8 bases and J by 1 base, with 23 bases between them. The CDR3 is CASVTAAVQGLNYGYTF. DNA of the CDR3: TGTGCCAGCGTTACGGCTGCAGTTCAGGGCCTTAACTATGGCTACACCTTC.

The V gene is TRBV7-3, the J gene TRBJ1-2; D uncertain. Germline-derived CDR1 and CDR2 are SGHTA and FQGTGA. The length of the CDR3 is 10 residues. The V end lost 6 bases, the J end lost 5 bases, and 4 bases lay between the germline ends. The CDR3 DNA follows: TGTGCCAGCAGTTCATATGGCTACACCTTC. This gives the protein CASSSYGYTF.

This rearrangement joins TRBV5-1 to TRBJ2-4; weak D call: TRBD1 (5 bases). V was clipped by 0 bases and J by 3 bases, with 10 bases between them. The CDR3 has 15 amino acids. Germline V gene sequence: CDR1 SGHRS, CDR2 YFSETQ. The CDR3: CASSLGSGNKNIQYF. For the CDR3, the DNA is TGCGCCAGCAGCTTGGGGTCAGGGAACAAAAACATTCAGTACTTC.

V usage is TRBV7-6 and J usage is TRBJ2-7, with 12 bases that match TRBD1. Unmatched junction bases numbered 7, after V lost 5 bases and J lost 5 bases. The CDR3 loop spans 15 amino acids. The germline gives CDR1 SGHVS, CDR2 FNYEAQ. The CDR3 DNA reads TGTGCCAGCAGCCCTGGGACAGGGGGCGTTCACGAGCAGTACTTC. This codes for CASSPGTGGVHEQYF.

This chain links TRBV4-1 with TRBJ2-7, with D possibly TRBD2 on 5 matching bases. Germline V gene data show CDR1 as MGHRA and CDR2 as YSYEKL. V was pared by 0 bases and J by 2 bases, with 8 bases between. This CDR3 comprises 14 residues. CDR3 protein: CASSQDEGPYEQYF. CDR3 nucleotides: TGCGCCAGCAGCCAAGATGAGGGCCCCTACGAGCAGTACTTC.

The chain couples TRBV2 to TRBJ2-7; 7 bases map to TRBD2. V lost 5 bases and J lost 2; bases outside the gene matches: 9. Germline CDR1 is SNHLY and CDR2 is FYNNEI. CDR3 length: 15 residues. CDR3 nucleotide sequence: TGTGCCAGCAGTTCCGGGGGGAGCGGCGCCTACGAGCAGTACTTC. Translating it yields CASSSGGSGAYEQYF.

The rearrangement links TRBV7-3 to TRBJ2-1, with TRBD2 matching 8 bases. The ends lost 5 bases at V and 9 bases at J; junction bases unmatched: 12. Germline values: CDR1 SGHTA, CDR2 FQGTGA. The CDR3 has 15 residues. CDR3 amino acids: CASSEGAGVVGEQFF. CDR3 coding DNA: TGTGCCAGCAGCGAGGGAGCGGGAGTAGTCGGTGAGCAGTTCTTC.

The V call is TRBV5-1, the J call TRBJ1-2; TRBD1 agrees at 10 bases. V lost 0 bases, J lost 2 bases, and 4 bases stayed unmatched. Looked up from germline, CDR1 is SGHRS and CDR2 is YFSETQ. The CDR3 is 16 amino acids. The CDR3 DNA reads TGCGCCAGCAGCTTGGGAGGGACAGGGGAGAACTATGGCTACACCTTC. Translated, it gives CASSLGGTGENYGYTF.

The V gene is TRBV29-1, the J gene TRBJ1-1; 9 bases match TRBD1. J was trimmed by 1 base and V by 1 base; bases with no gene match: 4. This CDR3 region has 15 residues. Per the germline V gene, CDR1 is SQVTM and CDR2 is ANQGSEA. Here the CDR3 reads CSVEGEQGANTEAFF. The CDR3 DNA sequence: TGCAGCGTTGAAGGCGAACAGGGGGCGAACACTGAAGCTTTCTTT.

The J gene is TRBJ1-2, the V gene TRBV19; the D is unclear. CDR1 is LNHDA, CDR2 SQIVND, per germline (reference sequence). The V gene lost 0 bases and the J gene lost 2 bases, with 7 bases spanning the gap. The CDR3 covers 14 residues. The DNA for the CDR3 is TGTGCCAGTAGTATAGACAGAATGAACTATGGCTACACCTTC. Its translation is CASSIDRMNYGYTF. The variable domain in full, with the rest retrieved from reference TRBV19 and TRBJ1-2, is DGGITQSPKYLFRKEGQNVTLSCEQNLNHDAMYWYRQDPGQGLRLIYYSQIVNDFQKGDIAEGYSVSREKKESFPLTVTSAQKNPTAFYLCASSIDRMNYGYTFGSGTRLTVV.